The clone carrying this TCR beta chain was seen more than once but under ten times. Its antigen is not identified. The sample belongs to a study of response to subunit inactivated influenza vaccine. TCRdb itself ran the RT-PCR reads through MiXCR, one entry per CDR3 protein. This sample carries about 190,000 distinct CDR3 sequences, under 15% of them seen once, and the ten largest clones take about a quarter. Study-wide findings and caveats: There was a suggestion from the authors that each seasonal influenza vaccination recruits few new T cells.

The V and J ends lost 10 bases and 9 bases, in that order; junction bases with no gene match: 4. The CDR3 covers 12 residues. Germline CDR1 and CDR2: ENHRY and SYGVKD. This sequence was found in a man aged 45-65 years who received an inactivated influenza vaccine. This rearrangement joins TRBV10-3 to TRBJ2-1, with 12 nucleotides matching TRBD1. Sample: CD8+ T cells sorted from PBMCs, taken 5 days after vaccination. CDR3 loop: CATGTGGGEQFF. CDR3 in DNA: TGTGCCACCGGGACAGGGGGCGGTGAGCAGTTCTTC.